This T cell receptor beta chain came from a study of cytomegalovirus exposure and HLA in healthy donors. The CDR3 spans 18 residues. Trimming cost V 5 bases and J 1 base; bases outside gene matches: 13. Germline V gene lookup returns CDR1 SEHNR and CDR2 FQNEAQ (reference sequence). This PCR relied on a set of 60 Vbeta primers and 13 Jbeta primers. Sequenced by immunoSEQ multiplex PCR; TCRdb stores in-frame clones only, minus some. This table has 150,000 to 200,000 clones, about 79% appearing once. Points on this clone: No antigen is known for it.

Study-level findings and limits: Among donors in an Asian-associated ancestry cluster, a later analysis reportedly found fewer N-insertions than the roughly 610-donor mean. A missense variant in DCLRE1C was later tied to TCR beta V- and J-gene trimming. A few chains linked to CMV were shown in vitro to be specific for CMV antigens.

This TCR came from a man aged 50-59 years in good health and CMV-seropositive. The sequencing input was PBMCs. The V and J genes are TRBV7-9 and TRBJ2-1; 8 nucleotides align to TRBD2. CDR3 in DNA: TGTGCCAGCAGCCATGGGATGCCTAGCGGGCTGTCCTACAATGAGCAGTTCTTC. This sequence encodes CASSHGMPSGLSYNEQFF. The full variable domain, completed using reference TRBV7-9 and TRBJ2-1, is DTGVSQNPRHKITKRGQNVTFRCDPISEHNRLYWYRQTLGQGPEFLTYFQNEAQLEKSRLLSDRFSAERPKGSFSTLEIQRTEQGDSAMYLCASSHGMPSGLSYNEQFFGPGTRLTVL.